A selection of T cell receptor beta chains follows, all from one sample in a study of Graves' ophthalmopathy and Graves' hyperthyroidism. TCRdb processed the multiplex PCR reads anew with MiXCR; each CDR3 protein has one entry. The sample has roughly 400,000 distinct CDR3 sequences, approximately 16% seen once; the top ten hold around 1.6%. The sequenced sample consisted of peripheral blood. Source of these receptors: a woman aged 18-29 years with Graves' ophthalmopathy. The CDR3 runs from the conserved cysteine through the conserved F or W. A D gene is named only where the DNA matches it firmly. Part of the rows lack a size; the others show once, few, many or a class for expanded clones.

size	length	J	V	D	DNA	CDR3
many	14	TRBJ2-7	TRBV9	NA	TGTGCCAGCAGCGTAGTGGACAGCCCCTACGAGCAGTACTTC	CASSVVDSPYEQYF
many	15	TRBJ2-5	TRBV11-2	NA	TGTGCCAGCAGCCCTCTGCGACGGGAGATAGAGACCCAGTACTTC	CASSPLRREIETQYF
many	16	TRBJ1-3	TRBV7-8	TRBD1	TGTGCCAGCAGCTTAGAGGGACAGGGGGTTGGAAACACCATATATTTT	CASSLEGQGVGNTIYF
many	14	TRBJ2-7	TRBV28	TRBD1	TGTGCCAGCAGTCTCGGACAGGGAGGCAACGAGCAGTACTTC	CASSLGQGGNEQYF
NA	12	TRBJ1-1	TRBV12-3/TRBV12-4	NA	TGTGCCAGCACAAGAACAGAGTTTGAAGCTTTCTTT	CASTRTEFEAFF
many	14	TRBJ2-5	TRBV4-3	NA	TGCGCCAGCAGCCAAGAATTGGGCTCCGAGACCCAGTACTTC	CASSQELGSETQYF
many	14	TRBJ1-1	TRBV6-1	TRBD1	TGTGCCAGCAGGCCTGGACAGGTGAACACTGAAGCTTTCTTT	CASRPGQVNTEAFF
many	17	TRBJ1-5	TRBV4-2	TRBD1	TGTGCCAGCAGCCAAGATAGGGGACAGGGAGGCAATCAGCCCCAGCATTTT	CASSQDRGQGGNQPQHF
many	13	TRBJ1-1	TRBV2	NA	TGTGCCAGCAGTGCTTTGTCGAACACTGAAGCTTTCTTT	CASSALSNTEAFF
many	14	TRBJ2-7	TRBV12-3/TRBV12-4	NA	TGTGCCAGCAGTGGGAATTATCCCGTCTACGAGCAGTACTTC	CASSGNYPVYEQYF
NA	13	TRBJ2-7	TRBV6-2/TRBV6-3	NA	TGTGCCAGCAGCAAGACAGGTGACTACGAGCAGTACTTC	CASSKTGDYEQYF
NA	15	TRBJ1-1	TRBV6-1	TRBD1	TGTGCCAGCACCCGGGGACAGGGGGTCAACACTGAAGCTTTCTTT	CASTRGQGVNTEAFF
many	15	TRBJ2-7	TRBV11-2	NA	TGTGCCAGCAGCTTAGATCGGGTCAACTCCTACGAGCAGTACTTC	CASSLDRVNSYEQYF
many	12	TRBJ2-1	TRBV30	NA	TGTGCCGGTGGGGCAGGGCCTAATGAGCAGTTCTTC	CAGGAGPNEQFF
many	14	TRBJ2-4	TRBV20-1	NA	TGCAGTGCGACTCGGGCGGGGGCCAAAAACATTCAGTACTTC	CSATRAGAKNIQYF
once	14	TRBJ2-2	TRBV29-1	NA	TGCAGCGTTCCCCGGCGAGGGAGCACCGGGGAGCTGTTTTTT	CSVPRRGSTGELFF
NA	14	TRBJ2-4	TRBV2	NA	TGTGCCAGCCGGACTGAGGGGGCCAAAAACATTCAGTACTTC	CASRTEGAKNIQYF
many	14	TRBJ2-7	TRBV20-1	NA	TGCAGTGCTAGAGATCAGCGATACCCCTACGAGCAGTACTTC	CSARDQRYPYEQYF
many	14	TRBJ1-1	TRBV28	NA	TGTGCCAGCAGTTTTTCGGCCCTGAACACTGAAGCTTTCTTT	CASSFSALNTEAFF
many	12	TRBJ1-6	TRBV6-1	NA	TGTGCCAGCAGACCGCAAAATTCACCCCTCCACTTT	CASRPQNSPLHF
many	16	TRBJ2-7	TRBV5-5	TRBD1	TGTGCCAGCAGCTTGTGGGACAGCCGGGGTTATTACGAGCAGTACTTC	CASSLWDSRGYYEQYF
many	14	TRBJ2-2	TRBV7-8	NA	TGTGCCAGCAGCTTAGGGCAGGCCGTCGGGGAGCTGTTTTTT	CASSLGQAVGELFF
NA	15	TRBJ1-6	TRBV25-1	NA	TGTGCCAGCACCGCGAAGAGCTCCTATAATTCACCCCTCCACTTT	CASTAKSSYNSPLHF
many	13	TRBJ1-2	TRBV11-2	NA	TGTGCCAGCAGCTTAGGGACAACTTATGGCTACACCTTC	CASSLGTTYGYTF